This TCR beta chain was profiled in a study of blood T cell repertoires in COVID-19. As for the study in general: The United States, Italy and Spain were the sources of the acute and convalescent COVID-19 samples.

In the original processing: Nucleated cell counts were estimated from reference gene primer amplification. TCRdb's table, derived via immunoSEQ multiplex PCR, lists solely in-frame clones and lacks some. The V and J calls and the clone size are those of that table, but D and trimming were determined from the DNA. The sample comprises approximately 190,000 clones, 84% of which are singletons, and approximately 3% rests with the top ten. The CDR3 spans 15 residues. CDR1 SGDLS and CDR2 YYNGEE come from the germline V gene. The V gene lost 3 bases and the J gene lost 4 bases, with 13 bases spanning the gap. Only a few counts were recorded for this clone. Ages ranged from 18 to 89 years, with residence in 24 US areas. Exposed participants encountered a COVID-19 case during the 2 weeks preceding study entry.

This TCR came from a woman aged 25 to 39 who had been exposed to COVID-19. This rearrangement joins TRBV9 to TRBJ2-2, with a possible D match to TRBD1 (5 bases). The sequencing sample was made of PBMCs or T cells enriched from blood (not recorded which). The CDR3 here is CASSGAGYGTGELFF. The DNA for the CDR3 is TGTGCCAGCAGCGGGGCAGGGTACGGCACCGGGGAGCTGTTTTTT.